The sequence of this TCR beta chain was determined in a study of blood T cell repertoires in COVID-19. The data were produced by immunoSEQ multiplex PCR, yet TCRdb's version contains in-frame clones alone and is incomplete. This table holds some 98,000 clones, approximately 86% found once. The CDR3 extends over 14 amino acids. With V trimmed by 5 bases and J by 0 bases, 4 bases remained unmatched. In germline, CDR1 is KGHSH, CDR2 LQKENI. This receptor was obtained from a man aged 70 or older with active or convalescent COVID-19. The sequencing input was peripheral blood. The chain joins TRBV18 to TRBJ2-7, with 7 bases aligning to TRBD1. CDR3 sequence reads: CASSLGQSSYEQYF. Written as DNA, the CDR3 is TGTGCCAGCTCATTGGGACAGAGCTCCTACGAGCAGTACTTC.